This entry describes one T cell receptor beta chain. This specimen comes from a study of blood T cell repertoires in COVID-19. Across the study: Specimens from acute and convalescent COVID-19 originated in the United States, Italy and Spain. Nucleic acid was either cDNA or gDNA, and it came from T cells, B-cell-depleted T cells, or PBMCs.

As handled by the study authors: Amplification from reference gene primers served as the basis for estimated nucleated cell counts. Profiling relied on immunoSEQ multiplex PCR, and the TCRdb table lists in-frame clones only, not all of them. D and trimming come from the DNA, and the V and J calls and clone size come from that table. Of over 150,000 clones listed, 85% to 90% were seen once; the top ten hold around a tenth. Patients in Seattle were enrolled during active infection, then followed longitudinally. The receptor comes from a woman aged 70-85 years with COVID-19, enrolled during active disease. Material for sequencing was peripheral blood.

CDR3 amino acids: CASIEGTTPGNEQFF. For the CDR3, the DNA is TGTGCCAGCATCGAAGGGACAACCCCGGGAAATGAGCAGTTCTTC. The chain combines TRBV6-5 with TRBJ2-1; tentatively, D is TRBD1 (6 bases). Trimming left V 7 bases short and J 7 bases short, with 20 bases between. This CDR3 spans 15 amino acids. Germline assignment: CDR1 MNHEY and CDR2 SVGAGI.